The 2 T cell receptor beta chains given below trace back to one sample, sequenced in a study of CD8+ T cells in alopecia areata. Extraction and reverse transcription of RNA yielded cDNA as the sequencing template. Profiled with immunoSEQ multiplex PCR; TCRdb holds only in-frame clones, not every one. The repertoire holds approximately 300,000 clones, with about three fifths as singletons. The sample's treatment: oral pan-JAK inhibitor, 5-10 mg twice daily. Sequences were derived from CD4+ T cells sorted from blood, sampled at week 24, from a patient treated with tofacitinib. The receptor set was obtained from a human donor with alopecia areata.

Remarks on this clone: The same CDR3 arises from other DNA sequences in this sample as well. CDR3 region: CAWSPGGNTEAFF. In DNA form, the CDR3 reads TGTGCCTGGAGTCCCGGCGGGAACACTGAAGCTTTCTTT. V and J are TRBV30 and TRBJ1-1, with D uncertain. From germline, CDR1 is GTSNPN and CDR2 SVGIG (reference sequence). The CDR3 runs 13 residues. The V and J ends lost 2 bases and 1 base respectively, with 8 bases between them.

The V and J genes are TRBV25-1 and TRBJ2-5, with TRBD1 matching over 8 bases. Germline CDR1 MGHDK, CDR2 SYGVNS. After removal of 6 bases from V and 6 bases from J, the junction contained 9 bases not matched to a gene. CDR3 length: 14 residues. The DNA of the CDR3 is TGTGCCAGCAGGGAAACAGGGGGTGGTCAGACCCAGTACTTC. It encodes CASRETGGGQTQYF.